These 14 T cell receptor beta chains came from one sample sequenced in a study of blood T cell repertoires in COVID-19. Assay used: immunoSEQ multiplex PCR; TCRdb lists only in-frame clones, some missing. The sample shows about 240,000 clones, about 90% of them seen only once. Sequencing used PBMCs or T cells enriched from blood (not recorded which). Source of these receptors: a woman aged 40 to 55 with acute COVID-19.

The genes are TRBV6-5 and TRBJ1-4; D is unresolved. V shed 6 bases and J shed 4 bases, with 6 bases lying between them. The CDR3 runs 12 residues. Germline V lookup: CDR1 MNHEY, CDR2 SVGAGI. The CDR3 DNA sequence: TGTGCCAGCAGGGGCGTTAATGAAAAACTGTTTTTT. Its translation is CASRGVNEKLFF.

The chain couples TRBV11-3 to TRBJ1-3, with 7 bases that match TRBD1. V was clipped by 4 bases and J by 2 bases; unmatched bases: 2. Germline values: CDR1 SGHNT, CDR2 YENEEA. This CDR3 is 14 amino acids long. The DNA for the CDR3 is TGTGCCAGCAGCTCCAGGGGGACTGGAAACACCATATATTTT. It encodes CASSSRGTGNTIYF. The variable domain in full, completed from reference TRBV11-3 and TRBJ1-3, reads EAGVVQSPRYKIIEKKQPVAFWCNPISGHNTLYWYLQNLGQGPELLIRYENEEAVDDSQLPKDRFSAERLKGVDSTLKIQPAELGDSAVYLCASSSRGTGNTIYFGEGSWLTVV.

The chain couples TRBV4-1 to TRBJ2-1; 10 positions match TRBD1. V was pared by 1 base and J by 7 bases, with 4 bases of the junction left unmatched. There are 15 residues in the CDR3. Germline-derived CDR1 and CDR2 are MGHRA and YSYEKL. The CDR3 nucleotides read TGCGCCAGCAGCCAAGGGACAGGGGGACTAAATGAGCAGTTCTTC. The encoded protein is CASSQGTGGLNEQFF.

CDR3 coding DNA: TGTGCCACCAGTGACCAGGACAGGTTCTATGGCTACACCTTC. It yields the protein CATSDQDRFYGYTF. J is TRBJ1-2 and V is TRBV24-1; TRBD1 aligns across 7 bases. The V gene's germline CDR1 is KGHDR and CDR2 SFDVKD. The CDR3 consists of 14 residues. The trim removed 4 bases at V and 4 bases at J, leaving 5 bases unmatched.

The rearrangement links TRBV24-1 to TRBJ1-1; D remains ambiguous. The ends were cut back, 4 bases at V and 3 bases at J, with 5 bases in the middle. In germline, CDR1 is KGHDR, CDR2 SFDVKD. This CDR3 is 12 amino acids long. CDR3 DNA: TGTGCCACCAGTGACCCCGACACTGAAGCTTTCTTT. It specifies CATSDPDTEAFF.

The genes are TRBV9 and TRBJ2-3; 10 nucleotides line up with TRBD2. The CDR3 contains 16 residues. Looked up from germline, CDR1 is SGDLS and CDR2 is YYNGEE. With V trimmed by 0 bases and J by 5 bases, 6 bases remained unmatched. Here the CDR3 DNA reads TGTGCCAGCAGCGTAGCGTCTAGCGGGAGAAGAGATACGCAGTATTTT. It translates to CASSVASSGRRDTQYF.

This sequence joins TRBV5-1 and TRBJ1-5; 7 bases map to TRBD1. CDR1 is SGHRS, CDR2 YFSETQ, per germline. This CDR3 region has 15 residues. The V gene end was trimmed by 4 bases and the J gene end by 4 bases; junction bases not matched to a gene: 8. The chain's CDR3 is CASSRTGTENQPQHF. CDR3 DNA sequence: TGCGCCAGCAGCCGAACCGGGACAGAGAATCAGCCCCAGCATTTT. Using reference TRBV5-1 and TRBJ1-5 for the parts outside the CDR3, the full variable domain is KAGVTQTPRYLIKTRGQQVTLSCSPISGHRSVSWYQQTPGQGLQFLFEYFSETQRNKGNFPGRFSGRQFSNSRSEMNVSTLELGDSALYLCASSRTGTENQPQHFGDGTRLSIL.

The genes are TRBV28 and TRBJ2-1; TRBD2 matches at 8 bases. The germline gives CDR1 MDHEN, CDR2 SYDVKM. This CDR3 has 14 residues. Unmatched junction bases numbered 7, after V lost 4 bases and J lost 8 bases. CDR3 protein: CASSYGREVDEQFF. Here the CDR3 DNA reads TGTGCCAGCAGTTACGGGAGGGAGGTAGATGAGCAGTTCTTC. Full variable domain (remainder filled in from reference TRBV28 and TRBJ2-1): DVKVTQSSRYLVKRTGEKVFLECVQDMDHENMFWYRQDPGLGLRLIYFSYDVKMKEKGDIPEGYSVSREKKERFSLILESASTNQTSMYLCASSYGREVDEQFFGPGTRLTVL.

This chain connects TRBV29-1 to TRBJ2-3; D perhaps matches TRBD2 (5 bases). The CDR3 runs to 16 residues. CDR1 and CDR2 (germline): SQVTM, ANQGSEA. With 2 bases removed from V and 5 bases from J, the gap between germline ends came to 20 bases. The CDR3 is CSVERAPAHRGDTQYF. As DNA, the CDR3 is TGCAGCGTTGAAAGGGCCCCGGCGCATCGGGGAGATACGCAGTATTTT.

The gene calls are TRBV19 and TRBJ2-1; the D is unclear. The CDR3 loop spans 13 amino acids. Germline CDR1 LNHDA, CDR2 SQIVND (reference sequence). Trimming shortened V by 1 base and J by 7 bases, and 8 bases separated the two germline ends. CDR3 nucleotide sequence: TGTGCCAGTAGTATAGCGACTGGGAATGAGCAGTTCTTC. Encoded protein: CASSIATGNEQFF.

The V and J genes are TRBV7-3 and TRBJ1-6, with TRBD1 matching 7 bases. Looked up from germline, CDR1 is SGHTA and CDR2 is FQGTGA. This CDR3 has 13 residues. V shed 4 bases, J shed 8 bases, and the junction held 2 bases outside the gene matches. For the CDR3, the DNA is TGTGCCAGCAGCTCTGACAGGGATTCACCCCTCCACTTT. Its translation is CASSSDRDSPLHF.

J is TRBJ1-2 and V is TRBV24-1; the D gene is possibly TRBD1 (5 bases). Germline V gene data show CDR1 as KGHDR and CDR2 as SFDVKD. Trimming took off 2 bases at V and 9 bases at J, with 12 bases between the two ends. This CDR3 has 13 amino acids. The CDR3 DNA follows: TGTGCCACCAGTGATTGGGACTCTAACCGCTACACCTTC. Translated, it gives CATSDWDSNRYTF.

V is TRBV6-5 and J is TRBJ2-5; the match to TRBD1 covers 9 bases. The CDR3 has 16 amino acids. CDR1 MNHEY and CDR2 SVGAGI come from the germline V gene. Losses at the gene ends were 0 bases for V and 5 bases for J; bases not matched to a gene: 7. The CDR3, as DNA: TGTGCCAGCAGTTACTCAACTACAGGGGGCGGGGAGACCCAGTACTTC. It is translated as CASSYSTTGGGETQYF.

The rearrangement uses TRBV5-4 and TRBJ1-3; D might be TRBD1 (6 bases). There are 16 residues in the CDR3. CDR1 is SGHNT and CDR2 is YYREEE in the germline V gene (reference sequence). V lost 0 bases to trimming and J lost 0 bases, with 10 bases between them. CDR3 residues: CASSLGQANSGNTIYF. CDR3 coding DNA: TGTGCCAGCAGCTTGGGACAGGCGAACTCTGGAAACACCATATATTTT.